A selection of T cell receptor beta chains follows, all from one sample in a study of blood T cell repertoires in COVID-19. TCRdb keeps only in-frame clones here, not all; method: immunoSEQ multiplex PCR. The sample lists more than 95,000 clones, roughly four fifths occurring once. The source material was peripheral blood. The receptors here all came from a man aged 80 or over with COVID-19, enrolled during active disease. The conserved cysteine and the conserved F or W are not part of the CDR3 here.

CDR3aa: ASSYIREPLYNEQF; v_gene: TRBV6-2/TRBV6-3
CDR3aa: ASSSMLTSGTLGYEQY; v_gene: TRBV7-2
CDR3aa: ASSVAPIPKPGYEQY; v_gene: TRBV9
CDR3aa: ASSFLGLLADTRGETQY; v_gene: TRBV7-3
CDR3aa: ASGLVLHPGSSYNEQF; v_gene: TRBV12-5
CDR3aa: ASRTGNSYNEQF; v_gene: TRBV28
CDR3aa: ASSQTLVNEQF; v_gene: TRBV3-1/TRBV3-2
CDR3aa: SAGEGANTEAF; v_gene: TRBV29-1
CDR3aa: ASRFSGANTGELF; v_gene: TRBV5-5
CDR3aa: ASRGGRLSTGELF; v_gene: TRBV11-2
CDR3aa: ASSLDLGSTSVWGEQY; v_gene: TRBV11-2
CDR3aa: ASSFFRDSGNQPQH; v_gene: TRBV7-8